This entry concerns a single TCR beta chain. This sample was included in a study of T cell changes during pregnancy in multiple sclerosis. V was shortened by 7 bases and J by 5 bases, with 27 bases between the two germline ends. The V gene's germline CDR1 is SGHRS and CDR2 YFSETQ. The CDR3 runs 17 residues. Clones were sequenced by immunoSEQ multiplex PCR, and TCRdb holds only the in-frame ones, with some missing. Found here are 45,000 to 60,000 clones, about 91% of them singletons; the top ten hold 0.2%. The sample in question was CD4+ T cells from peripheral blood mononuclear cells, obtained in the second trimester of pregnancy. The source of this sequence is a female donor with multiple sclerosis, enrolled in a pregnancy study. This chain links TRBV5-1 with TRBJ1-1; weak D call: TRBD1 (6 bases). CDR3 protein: CASRPGRDRPQGTEAFF. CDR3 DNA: TGCGCCAGCCGACCGGGCCGTGACAGGCCCCAGGGGACTGAAGCTTTCTTT.